These 20 T cell receptor beta chains share one sample of origin, sequenced in a study of blood T cell repertoires in COVID-19. The table came from immunoSEQ multiplex PCR; TCRdb's copy has only in-frame clones and leaves some out. This table holds nearly 200,000 clones, about 85% found once. The sequencing sample was made of peripheral blood. The receptors shown here come from a human donor in a cohort sampled during active COVID-19.

V usage is TRBV2 and J usage is TRBJ1-5; TRBD1 might be the D (5 bases). Germline V gene sequence: CDR1 SNHLY, CDR2 FYNNEI. This CDR3 has 14 residues. Trimming left V 7 bases short and J 5 bases short, with 15 bases between. The CDR3: CASNKGPLDQPQHF. The DNA of the CDR3 is TGTGCCAGCAACAAGGGGCCGTTGGATCAGCCCCAGCATTTT.

Of note for this clone: The junction shows a germline mismatch at one end, possibly a read error. The CDR3 nucleotides read TGTGCCAGCAGCCTAACTAGCGGGGTCACAAATGAGCAGTTCTTC. Translation gives CASSLTSGVTNEQFF. This chain connects TRBV7-3 to TRBJ2-1; 10 nucleotides agree with TRBD2. The CDR3 runs 15 residues. The germline V gene encodes CDR1 SGHTA and CDR2 FQGTGA.

The CDR3, as DNA: TGCGCCAGCAGCCCACTGAGGGGGCTAGGGGGATCACCCCTCCACTTT. This sequence encodes CASSPLRGLGGSPLHF. The V call is TRBV5-1, the J call TRBJ1-6, with 7 bases matching TRBD1. V dropped 4 bases and J dropped 10; count of bases not matched to a gene: 14. Germline V gene data show CDR1 as SGHRS and CDR2 as YFSETQ. The CDR3 has 16 amino acids.

This chain links TRBV5-1 with TRBJ2-2, with D possibly matching TRBD1 (6 bases). Per germline, CDR1 SGHRS and CDR2 YFSETQ. CDR3 length: 15 amino acids. Trimming pared 5 bases from V and 6 bases from J, leaving 17 bases between. This CDR3 is CASRVRDIGPGELFF. The CDR3 DNA is TGCGCCAGCAGGGTTCGGGACATAGGTCCCGGGGAGCTGTTTTTT.

This rearrangement joins TRBV20-1 to TRBJ2-2; D perhaps matches TRBD1 (5 bases). The CDR3 has 13 residues. CDR1 and CDR2 from the germline V gene are DFQATT and SNEGSKA (reference sequence). Trimming removed 3 bases at V and 5 bases at J, with 10 bases between. The CDR3 protein is CSASLQGTGELFF. As DNA, the CDR3 is TGCAGTGCTAGTCTTCAGGGTACCGGGGAGCTGTTTTTT.

The table lists this clone with a count of one. The chain couples TRBV15 to TRBJ2-7, with 9 bases fitting TRBD1. The CDR3 sequence is 16 residues long. The ends lost 0 bases at V and 5 bases at J; junction bases unmatched: 8. CDR1 and CDR2 from the germline V gene are LNHNV and YYDKDF (reference sequence). The CDR3 region is CATSRDPGTGWHEQYF. In DNA form, the CDR3 reads TGTGCCACCAGCAGAGATCCTGGGACAGGGTGGCACGAGCAGTACTTC. Supplemented by reference TRBV15 and TRBJ2-7, the full variable domain reads DAMVIQNPRYQVTQFGKPVTLSCSQTLNHNVMYWYQQKSSQAPKLLFHYYDKDFNNEADTPDNFQSRRPNTSFCFLDIRSPGLGDTAMYLCATSRDPGTGWHEQYFGPGTRLTVT.

The chain carries TRBV19 and TRBJ2-7, with a tentative D call TRBD2 (5 bases). From germline, CDR1 is LNHDA and CDR2 SQIVND (reference sequence). The CDR3 spans 14 residues. V was cut by 6 bases and J by 0 bases, with 12 bases left in between. CDR3 nucleotide sequence: TGTGCCAGTAGGGGCCGCCGGGGCTCCTACGAGCAGTACTTC. This codes for CASRGRRGSYEQYF. Together with reference TRBV19 and TRBJ2-7, the CDR3 gives the full variable domain: DGGITQSPKYLFRKEGQNVTLSCEQNLNHDAMYWYRQDPGQGLRLIYYSQIVNDFQKGDIAEGYSVSREKKESFPLTVTSAQKNPTAFYLCASRGRRGSYEQYFGPGTRLTVT.

This clone has more than one count but fewer than ten. The gene calls are TRBV2 and TRBJ2-7, with a tentative D call TRBD1 (5 bases). The V and J ends lost 3 bases and 5 bases respectively, with 8 bases between them. This CDR3 contains 12 residues. Germline CDR1 reads SNHLY; CDR2 reads FYNNEI. CDR3 in DNA: TGTGCCAGCAGTGACGTAGGGGACGAGCAGTACTTC. Translation gives CASSDVGDEQYF.

The chain employs TRBV9 and TRBJ2-2; D is perhaps TRBD1 (6 bases). Looked up from germline, CDR1 is SGDLS and CDR2 is YYNGEE. This CDR3 region has 14 residues. V lost 4 bases and J lost 1, with 8 bases in between. The CDR3 coding sequence is TGTGCCAGCAGCAGACAGGTGAACACCGGGGAGCTGTTTTTT. Translation gives CASSRQVNTGELFF.

The chain links TRBV28 to TRBJ2-3, with 10 bases that match TRBD2. With 6 bases clipped from V and 0 bases from J, the junction kept 12 bases outside the gene matches. CDR1 MDHEN and CDR2 SYDVKM come from the germline V gene. The CDR3 is made up of 18 amino acids. The CDR3 sequence: CASSFIGGLAESTDTQYF. The CDR3 DNA sequence: TGTGCCAGCAGCTTTATTGGAGGACTAGCGGAAAGCACAGATACGCAGTATTTT.

The genes are TRBV5-1 and TRBJ2-7; D is ambiguous. The CDR3 spans 14 residues. Trimming shortened V by 4 bases and J by 1 base, and 12 bases separated the two germline ends. The germline gives CDR1 SGHRS, CDR2 YFSETQ. CDR3 DNA sequence: TGCGCCAGCAGCCTGGACGTAGTTTCCTACGAGCAGTACGTC. Protein: CASSLDVVSYEQYV.

The table lists this clone with a count of one. The chain couples TRBV30 to TRBJ1-2; tentatively, D is TRBD1 (6 bases). V was clipped by 2 bases and J by 3 bases, with 7 bases between them. Germline CDR1 is GTSNPN and CDR2 is SVGIG (reference sequence). This CDR3 contains 12 residues. The CDR3: CAWSRTDYGYTF. The CDR3 DNA reads TGTGCCTGGAGTCGGACAGACTATGGCTACACCTTC.

Worth noting for this clone: An end of the junction differs from the germline gene, which may be a read error. The genes are TRBV18 and TRBJ2-7, with 16 bases that match TRBD2. Germline CDR1 reads KGHSH; CDR2 reads LQKENI. The CDR3 loop spans 18 amino acids. CDR3 in DNA: TGTGCCAGCTCACCGCTAAGATCTTCGGGACTAGCGGGAGGGCTTGGAAACTTC. Translation gives CASSPLRSSGLAGGLGNF.

V gene TRBV3-1 (or the pseudogene TRBV3-2) combines with J gene TRBJ1-1; no reliable D call. This CDR3 has 13 residues. In germline, CDR1 is LGHDT, CDR2 YNNKEL (reference sequence). V lost 0 bases to trimming and J lost 6 bases, with 8 bases between them. In DNA, the CDR3 is TGTGCCAGCAGCCAAGAACAGACCGCTGAAGCTTTCTTT. Its protein is CASSQEQTAEAFF.

This clone has only a few counts. The chain links TRBV24-1 to TRBJ1-1; tentatively, D is TRBD1 (5 bases). CDR3 size: 13 residues. The germline V gene encodes CDR1 KGHDR and CDR2 SFDVKD. The V and J ends lost 4 bases and 11 bases respectively, with 16 bases between them. This chain's CDR3 is CATSEVTVPEAFF. The CDR3 bases are TGTGCCACCAGTGAGGTGACAGTCCCGGAGGCTTTCTTT.

This clone was seen more than once but under ten times. V is TRBV5-1 and J is TRBJ2-5; D possibly corresponds to TRBD2 (5 bases). Germline loops: CDR1 SGHRS, CDR2 YFSETQ. V shed 6 bases and J shed 0 bases, with 15 bases lying between them. The CDR3 extends over 15 amino acids. CDR3 DNA: TGCGCCAGCAACCTTAACGGGGAATACCAAGAGACCCAGTACTTC. Translating gives CASNLNGEYQETQYF.

This clone showed up just a few times. This chain links TRBV19 with TRBJ1-5; D remains ambiguous. The ends were cut back, 7 bases at V and 3 bases at J, with 16 bases in the middle. CDR1 and CDR2 (germline): LNHDA, SQIVND (reference sequence). This CDR3 region has 15 residues. The CDR3 region is CASMRSQALNQPQHF. The CDR3 DNA follows: TGTGCCAGTATGCGTAGTCAGGCGCTCAATCAGCCCCAGCATTTT.

This CDR3 reads CASSPGLNYGYTF. CDR3 DNA sequence: TGTGCCAGCAGCCCGGGTCTAAACTATGGCTACACCTTC. This chain joins TRBV7-9 and TRBJ1-2; no definite D call. The CDR3 extends over 13 amino acids. CDR1 is SEHNR and CDR2 is FQNEAQ in the germline V gene (reference sequence). The germline V and J ends were trimmed by 5 bases and 2 bases, with 9 bases remaining between them.

This clone was seen a handful of times. The chain carries TRBV6-6 and TRBJ2-1, with 13 bases lining up with TRBD2. V shed 7 bases and J 5 bases; nucleotides not matched to a gene: 5. The CDR3 has 15 amino acids. Germline assignment: CDR1 MNHNY and CDR2 SVGAGI (reference sequence). The CDR3 spells CASKAGLAGNNEQFF. The CDR3 DNA sequence: TGTGCCAGCAAAGCGGGACTAGCGGGAAACAATGAGCAGTTCTTC.

The V call is TRBV10-3, the J call TRBJ2-1, with 9 bases identical to TRBD2. CDR1 and CDR2 (germline): ENHRY, SYGVKD. J was trimmed by 5 bases and V by 0 bases; bases with no gene match: 5. CDR3 length: 16 amino acids. CDR3 coding DNA: TGTGCCATCAGTGAGTCAAAGGGGACTAGCCACAATGAGCAGTTCTTC. This sequence encodes CAISESKGTSHNEQFF.